The 24 T cell receptor beta chains below all came from one sample that was sequenced in a study of CD8+ T cells in alopecia areata. The authors sorted pooled cutaneous lymph node cells using CD4, CD8alpha, NKG2D, NKG2ACE and other markers. Following extraction, RNA underwent reverse transcription to cDNA, which served as the sequencing template. Profiled with immunoSEQ multiplex PCR; TCRdb holds only in-frame clones, not every one. The repertoire yields 290,000 or so clones, none seen only once; the top ten contain roughly 1.2%. The sample comprised CD4+ T cells sorted from a lymph node. The receptors originated from a C3H/HeJ mouse with alopecia areata. The MHC haplotype of this mouse line is H2-k.

This clone was recorded a few times. Mouse germline and gene names are used. The read ends 4 residues before the CDR3 terminus; that terminus is restored from the germline J gene. The chain employs TRBV17 and TRBJ2-1; tentative D call: TRBD1 (5 bases). CDR3 length: 13 residues. The V end lost 5 bases, the J end lost 5 bases, and 10 bases lay between the germline ends. The germline CDR1 and CDR2 sequences are MNHDT and YYDKIL. CDR3 DNA, as far as it was read: TGTGCTAGCAGTCCCCGACAGAATGCT. It specifies CASSPRQNA. The whole CDR3 sequence is CASSPRQNAEQFF.

This clone was seen only a few times. Here the gene names and germline are mouse. The CDR3 is cut off 4 residues early in the read; its end comes from the germline J gene. J is TRBJ2-3 and V is TRBV13-1, with TRBD1 matching over 9 bases. V was clipped by 2 bases and J by 1 base; unmatched bases: 2. CDR1 and CDR2 (germline): NSHNY, SYGAGN. The CDR3 is 15 residues long. The CDR3 sequence is CASSEGDRGAETLYF. The CDR3 DNA, read in part, is TGTGCCAGCAGTGAAGGGGACAGGGGTGCAGAA.

For this clone: Any gene name here is a mouse gene name. Read sequence stops 4 residues before the CDR3 end, and the germline J gene provides the missing end. This chain connects TRBV19 to TRBJ2-7; the D gene is possibly TRBD2 (7 bases). V lost 2 bases, J lost 0 bases, and 12 bases lay in between. CDR1 FNHDT and CDR2 SITEND come from the germline V gene (reference sequence). The CDR3 extends over 15 amino acids. CDR3 DNA (partial): TGTGCCAGCAGTATTCCTGGGGGCTACTCCTAT. Protein: CASSIPGGYSY. The complete CDR3 sequence is CASSIPGGYSYEQYF.

In this sample, this clone turned up a few times. Gene names follow the mouse nomenclature. Coverage ceases 4 residues before the CDR3 finishes, and the germline J gene fills in the end. The gene calls are TRBV1 and TRBJ1-2; no clear D gene. The germline V and J ends were trimmed by 0 bases and 2 bases, with 7 bases remaining between them. Germline CDR1 is NSQYPW and CDR2 is LRSPGD (reference sequence). This CDR3 has 14 residues. CDR3 sequence reads: CTCSADRHNSDYTF. The sequenced CDR3 bases are TGCACCTGCAGTGCAGATCGACACAACTCC. Full variable domain (missing parts from reference TRBV1 and TRBJ1-2): VTLLEQNPRWRLVPRGQAVNLRCILKNSQYPWMSWYQQDLQKQLQWLFTLRSPGDKEVKSLPGADYLATRVTDTELRLQVANMSQGRTLYCTCSADRHNSDYTFGSGTRLLVI.

This clone came up a few times. The genes and germline here are from mouse. The CDR3 is cut off 4 residues early in the read; its end comes from the germline J gene. This chain joins TRBV17 and TRBJ2-3; D possibly corresponds to TRBD2 (5 bases). Germline CDR1 and CDR2: MNHDT and YYDKIL. The CDR3 loop spans 14 amino acids. V lost 3 bases and J 0 bases, leaving 7 bases between the germline ends. CDR3 loop: CASSSWASAETLYF. The CDR3 DNA, read in part, is TGTGCTAGCAGTAGCTGGGCAAGTGCAGAA.

This clone has just a few counts. Each gene name is a mouse one. The sequence runs out 4 residues before the end of the CDR3; the remainder is reconstructed from the germline J gene. The gene calls are TRBV5 and TRBJ2-5; 9 bases map to TRBD2. Trimming took 3 bases from V and 2 from J; bases not matched to a gene: 3. Germline lookup yields CDR1 LGHNA and CDR2 YNLKQL (reference sequence). This CDR3 has 15 residues. The covered CDR3 bases are TGTGCCAGCAGCCACGGACTGGGGTTCCAAGAC. This encodes CASSHGLGFQD. Given in full, the CDR3 is CASSHGLGFQDTQYF.

A few counts support this clone. Germline and genes: mouse. The CDR3 end falls 3 residues outside the read, so it is completed with the germline J gene. The rearrangement uses TRBV1 and TRBJ1-6, with 10 bases aligning to TRBD1. TRBJ1-6 is marked as an open reading frame, function uncertain. Germline CDR1 NSQYPW, CDR2 LRSPGD (reference sequence). V gave up 0 bases and J gave up 7 bases; unmatched junction bases: 6. This CDR3 is 17 amino acids long. The CDR3 sequence is CTCSAELRDRGNSPLYF. CDR3 DNA (partial): TGCACCTGCAGTGCAGAGCTCCGGGACAGGGGAAATTCGCCC.

Concerning this clone itself: Gene names and germline refer to mouse. The read terminates 4 residues ahead of where the CDR3 ends, so the germline J gene completes it. Within the sample, other DNA sequences also encode this same CDR3. V usage is TRBV1 and J usage is TRBJ2-2; D ambiguous. Germline CDR1 NSQYPW, CDR2 LRSPGD (reference sequence). This CDR3 comprises 14 residues. V lost 1 base, J lost 2 bases, and 5 bases lay in between. The CDR3 DNA, read in part, is TGCACCTGCAGTGCAGTGGGTAACACCGGG. This translates into CTCSAVGNTG. The entire CDR3 is CTCSAVGNTGQLYF.

Note on this clone: Gene names denote mouse genes. The read finishes 4 residues shy of the CDR3 end, and the germline J gene is used to complete it. The gene calls are TRBV19 and TRBJ1-1, with D uncertain. The germline V gene has CDR1 FNHDT and CDR2 SITEND (reference sequence). V was clipped by 5 bases and J by 3 bases, with 11 bases between them. This CDR3 is built from 13 residues. The CDR3 bases that were read are TGTGCCAGCAGATATCGTGGGGACACA. This gives the protein CASRYRGDT. The CDR3, in full, reads CASRYRGDTEVFF.

This clone has more than one count but fewer than ten. Gene names denote mouse genes. The sequence runs out 4 residues before the end of the CDR3; the remainder is reconstructed from the germline J gene. The J gene is TRBJ2-4, the V gene TRBV3; 8 bases are a match to TRBD2. The CDR3 is 16 residues long. CDR1 is SNHLY, CDR2 FYNGKV, per germline (reference sequence). The junction had 4 bases not matched to a gene; V was cut back by 1 base and J by 1 base. The CDR3 DNA, read in part, is TGTGCCAGCAGCTTAGGGGGGGGCGCGCGTCAAAAC. Encoded protein: CASSLGGGARQN. The CDR3 in full is CASSLGGGARQNTLYF.

This clone was picked up many times. The gene names given are mouse names. The read ends 4 residues before the CDR3 terminus; that terminus is restored from the germline J gene. The chain links TRBV13-1 to TRBJ2-2; D gene ambiguous. CDR1 and CDR2 (germline): NSHNY, SYGAGN. Between the trimmed V and J ends, which lost 2 bases and 5 bases, there was a span of 4 bases. CDR3 length equals 12 residues. CDR3 residues: CASSEQTGQLYF. The CDR3 DNA, read in part, is TGTGCCAGCAGTGAGCAGACCGGG.

This clone was found a few times. All gene names here are mouse names. Read data end 4 residues before the CDR3 end; the end is taken from the germline J gene. The chain combines TRBV13-2 with TRBJ2-1; 8 positions agree with TRBD2. The V gene end was trimmed by 0 bases and the J gene end by 6 bases; junction bases not matched to a gene: 5. Germline loops: CDR1 NNHNN, CDR2 SYGAGS (reference sequence). The CDR3 has 15 amino acids. CDR3 sequence: CASGDAWGVGAEQFF. The DNA read from the CDR3 is TGTGCCAGCGGTGATGCCTGGGGGGTGGGTGCT.

A word on this clone: Mouse germline and gene names are used. The read ends 4 residues early relative to the CDR3; the germline J gene fills the gap. The chain combines TRBV1 with TRBJ2-3; the match to TRBD1 covers 11 bases. The CDR3 contains 15 residues. The V gene's germline CDR1 is NSQYPW and CDR2 LRSPGD (reference sequence). CDR3 sequence: CTCSAPGTGGETLYF. The part of the CDR3 DNA that was read is TGCACCTGCAGTGCCCCCGGGACAGGGGGAGAA.

This clone has a handful of counts. Germline and genes: mouse. The sequence runs out 4 residues before the end of the CDR3; the remainder is reconstructed from the germline J gene. The V gene is TRBV19, the J gene TRBJ1-1; D is possibly TRBD1 (5 bases). This CDR3 comprises 14 residues. V was cut by 0 bases and J by 1 base, with 7 bases left in between. CDR1 is FNHDT and CDR2 is SITEND in the germline V gene (reference sequence). The sequenced CDR3 bases are TGTGCCAGCAGTATAGCCACAGGGAACACA. Amino acids: CASSIATGNT. The whole CDR3 sequence reads CASSIATGNTEVFF. Together with reference TRBV19 and TRBJ1-1, the CDR3 gives the full variable domain: GGIITQTPKFLIGQEGQKLTLKCQQNFNHDTMYWYRQDSGKGLRLIYYSITENDLQKGDLSEGYDASREKKSSFSLTVTSAQKNEMAVFLCASSIATGNTEVFFGKGTRLTVV.

Regarding this clone: Gene names and germline match the mouse. The sequenced fragment ends 4 residues before the CDR3 boundary, so the rest is inferred from the germline J gene. The rearrangement links TRBV1 to TRBJ2-1; 7 bases fit TRBD2. The ends lost 11 bases at V and 1 base at J; junction bases unmatched: 2. Germline V CDR1 and CDR2: NSQYPW, LRSPGD (reference sequence). The CDR3 is 12 amino acids. Incomplete CDR3 DNA: TGCACCGCCTGGGGGAACTATGCT. Amino acid sequence: CTAWGNYA. The whole CDR3 protein reads CTAWGNYAEQFF.

This clone was detected only a few times. The gene symbols are mouse symbols. With the read ending 4 residues before the CDR3 end, the germline J gene is used to fill in that end. This same CDR3 is encoded by further DNA sequences in the sample. The V call is TRBV19, the J call TRBJ2-5; possibly TRBD1 for D (5 bases). Germline loops: CDR1 FNHDT, CDR2 SITEND (reference sequence). This CDR3 spans 14 amino acids. Trimming removed 2 bases at V and 3 bases at J, with 10 bases between. CDR3 bases read: TGTGCCAGCAGTATCCCGACAGATCAAGAC. This codes for CASSIPTDQD. The entire CDR3 protein is CASSIPTDQDTQYF. The full variable domain, rest sourced from reference TRBV19 and TRBJ2-5, is GGIITQTPKFLIGQEGQKLTLKCQQNFNHDTMYWYRQDSGKGLRLIYYSITENDLQKGDLSEGYDASREKKSSFSLTVTSAQKNEMAVFLCASSIPTDQDTQYFGPGTRLLVL.

This clone turned up a few times. Gene names refer to mouse genes. The read halts 4 residues ahead of the CDR3 end, with the missing end drawn from the germline J gene. The genes are TRBV1 and TRBJ2-1; maybe TRBD1 (6 bases). This CDR3 comprises 16 residues. Germline V gene sequence: CDR1 NSQYPW, CDR2 LRSPGD (reference sequence). Trimming removed 0 bases from V and 3 bases from J, with 12 bases in between. CDR3 loop: CTCSADMAGVYAEQFF. The CDR3 DNA, read in part, is TGCACCTGCAGTGCAGATATGGCAGGGGTCTATGCT.

As regards this clone: Mouse gene names apply. The read stops 3 residues short of the end of the CDR3; the missing end is completed from the germline J gene. This chain connects TRBV13-3 to TRBJ1-6, with TRBD1 identical over 7 bases. TRBJ1-6 is labeled an ORF, and its function is uncertain. Germline V gene lookup returns CDR1 NNHDY and CDR2 SYVADS. V lost 5 bases, J lost 3 bases, and 5 bases stayed unmatched. CDR3 length equals 15 residues. The DNA read from the CDR3 is TGTGCCAGCAGCGCGGACAGGCTCTATAATTCGCCC. Amino acid sequence: CASSADRLYNSP. The CDR3 reads in full as CASSADRLYNSPLYF.

This clone was seen more than once but under ten times. The listed genes are named as in mouse. The CDR3 end lies 4 residues beyond the end of the read and is filled in from the germline J gene. Other DNA sequences in the same sample also yield this CDR3. V usage is TRBV19 and J usage is TRBJ2-3; a possible D gene is TRBD2 (5 bases). The CDR3 has 14 residues. The V and J ends lost 2 bases and 0 bases respectively, with 7 bases between them. Germline assignment: CDR1 FNHDT and CDR2 SITEND (reference sequence). Here the CDR3 reads CASSIWTSAETLYF. The sequenced CDR3 bases are TGTGCCAGCAGTATTTGGACTAGTGCAGAA.

Points on this clone: Gene and germline names: mouse. Read sequence stops 4 residues before the CDR3 end, and the germline J gene provides the missing end. The V call is TRBV13-2, the J call TRBJ2-7; D possibly corresponds to TRBD1 (5 bases). Germline V gene sequence: CDR1 NNHNN, CDR2 SYGAGS (reference sequence). The CDR3 contains 13 residues. This chain's CDR3 is CASGDARRDEQYF. Partial CDR3 DNA: TGTGCCAGCGGTGATGCACGCAGGGAT.

About this clone: Gene and germline names: mouse. The CDR3 end lies 4 residues beyond the end of the read and is filled in from the germline J gene. V is TRBV19 and J is TRBJ1-1, with D possibly TRBD1 on 5 matching bases. Germline CDR1 and CDR2: FNHDT and SITEND (reference sequence). The CDR3 is made up of 12 amino acids. The CDR3 sequence: CASSSRVEEVFF. CDR3 DNA, as far as it was read: TGTGCCAGCAGCTCCAGGGTGGAA.

In this sample, this clone turned up a few times. Mouse gene names and germline throughout. The read comes to an end 4 residues before the CDR3 does, leaving the germline J gene to fill in the end. This sample includes further DNA sequences coding for the same CDR3. This chain connects TRBV13-2 to TRBJ2-5, with 7 bases matching TRBD2. Germline loops: CDR1 NNHNN, CDR2 SYGAGS (reference sequence). V trimming: 0 bases; J trimming: 2 bases; junction bases outside the gene matches: 3. The CDR3 length is 15 residues. The CDR3 sequence is CASGDAAGGQDTQYF. CDR3 DNA (partial): TGTGCCAGCGGTGATGCCGCTGGGGGCCAAGAC.

This clone was detected a few times. The genes and germline here are from mouse. The CDR3 end is not reached by the read, which stops 4 residues before it; the germline J gene fills it in. Other nucleotide sequences in the sample specify the same CDR3. The V and J genes are TRBV19 and TRBJ1-2; D is possibly TRBD1 (5 bases). CDR3 length equals 14 residues. Germline values: CDR1 FNHDT, CDR2 SITEND (reference sequence). V was shortened by 1 base and J by 0 bases, with 7 bases between the two germline ends. The CDR3 sequence: CASSIRTTNSDYTF. The sequenced part of the CDR3 DNA is TGTGCCAGCAGTATACGGACAACAAACTCC.

This clone has only a few counts. Gene names follow the mouse nomenclature. The DNA ends 4 residues before the CDR3 does, and the rest of the CDR3 is filled in from the germline J gene. The rearrangement joins TRBV31 to TRBJ2-2; 8 positions match TRBD2. The CDR3 length is 16 residues. V trimming: 0 bases; J trimming: 0 bases; junction bases outside the gene matches: 3. Germline V CDR1 and CDR2: GKSSPN, SITVG. CDR3 in amino acids: CAWSLDWGANTGQLYF. The CDR3 bases that were read are TGTGCCTGGAGTCTAGACTGGGGTGCAAACACCGGG.